What follows are 13 T cell receptor beta chains derived from one specimen sequenced in a study of response to subunit inactivated influenza vaccine. Via MiXCR, TCRdb re-called the RT-PCR reads, giving one row per CDR3 protein. Here the sample spans 650,000 to 850,000 distinct CDR3 sequences, 14% being singletons. The sample consisted of PBMCs from blood, taken approximately 15 days before vaccination. Source of these receptors: a man aged 45 to 65 who received an inactivated influenza vaccine.

This sequence joins TRBV3-1 and TRBJ2-3; D may be TRBD2 (6 bases). V lost 3 bases and J lost 0, with 13 bases in between. The germline CDR1 and CDR2 sequences are LGHDT and YNNKEL (reference sequence). The CDR3 runs 16 residues. CDR3 nucleotide sequence: TGTGCCAGCAGCCAGATTCGAGGGACTAGCACAGATACGCAGTATTTT. This encodes CASSQIRGTSTDTQYF.

The chain links TRBV24-1 to TRBJ2-1; a weak D match, TRBD1 (6 bases). V lost 10 bases to trimming and J lost 9 bases, with 18 bases between them. The length of the CDR3 is 13 residues. Germline lookup yields CDR1 KGHDR and CDR2 SFDVKD. CDR3 region: CATGDIGVIEQFF. CDR3 nucleotides: TGTGCCACGGGGGACATCGGGGTAATTGAGCAGTTCTTC.

V and J are TRBV24-1 and TRBJ2-5; 11 bases fit TRBD2. This CDR3 has 14 amino acids. CDR1 is KGHDR, CDR2 SFDVKD, per germline. V was clipped by 4 bases and J by 9 bases; unmatched bases: 6. CDR3 sequence reads: CATSELTSGEAQYF. CDR3 nucleotide sequence: TGTGCCACCAGTGAATTGACTAGCGGGGAGGCCCAGTACTTC.

This clonotype was counted between two and nine times. This chain uses TRBV6-2 or TRBV6-3 with TRBJ2-2; D gene ambiguous. Germline V gene data show CDR1 as MNHEY and CDR2 as SVGEGT. The CDR3 is 16 residues long. The V gene lost 5 bases and the J gene lost 7 bases, with 20 bases spanning the gap. CDR3 in amino acids: CASSTPSRSIGGELFF. Here the CDR3 DNA reads TGTGCCAGCAGTACGCCAAGCAGGAGTATTGGCGGGGAGCTGTTTTTT.

In this sample, this clonotype turned up many times. This chain joins TRBV27 and TRBJ1-6; D is uncertain. Trimming shortened V by 4 bases and J by 1 base, and 11 bases separated the two germline ends. The germline CDR1 and CDR2 sequences are MNHEY and SMNVEV (reference sequence). The CDR3 has 16 amino acids. The CDR3 DNA follows: TGTGCCAGCAGTTACGGACGGGGTTCCTATAATTCACCCCTCCACTTT. The encoded protein is CASSYGRGSYNSPLHF.

The J gene is TRBJ2-7, the V gene TRBV4-2; D not resolved. V shed 0 bases and J shed 1 base, with 13 bases lying between them. CDR3 length equals 16 residues. CDR1 is LGHNA and CDR2 is YNFKEQ in the germline V gene. The CDR3 sequence is CASSQDLTVQSYEQYF. The CDR3 nucleotides read TGTGCCAGCAGCCAAGATCTGACGGTCCAATCCTACGAGCAGTACTTC.

This clonotype was detected many times. The rearrangement links TRBV29-1 to TRBJ2-2; a weak D match, TRBD1 (5 bases). CDR3 length: 16 amino acids. V lost 4 bases to trimming and J lost 1 base, with 16 bases between them. Germline V gives CDR1 SQVTM, CDR2 ANQGSEA. Written as DNA, the CDR3 is TGCAGCGTTGCCCGAGACAGCCAACTGAACACCGGGGAGCTGTTTTTT. It translates to CSVARDSQLNTGELFF.

This clonotype was recorded a few times. V usage is TRBV7-8 and J usage is TRBJ2-5; 10 bases fit TRBD2. From germline, CDR1 is SGHVS and CDR2 FQNEAQ. CDR3 length: 15 amino acids. Trimming removed 5 bases from V and 5 bases from J; junction bases left unmatched: 8. The CDR3 DNA follows: TGTGCCAGCAGCCCGAAACTAGCGGGATTGGAGACCCAGTACTTC. Translating gives CASSPKLAGLETQYF.

This clonotype was seen a single time. V usage is TRBV6-1 and J usage is TRBJ1-2; weak D call: TRBD1 (6 bases). Trimming stripped 5 bases from V and 2 bases from J, with 12 bases between. The CDR3 sequence is 14 residues long. Germline CDR1 and CDR2: MNHNS and SASEGT. The CDR3 here is CASSRHRVNYGYTF. In DNA, the CDR3 is TGTGCCAGCAGTAGACACAGGGTAAACTATGGCTACACCTTC.

The table lists this clonotype with a few counts. The chain joins TRBV4-2 to TRBJ1-1; D call uncertain. V lost 0 bases and J lost 1, with 9 bases in between. The CDR3 loop spans 15 amino acids. In germline, CDR1 is LGHNA, CDR2 YNFKEQ. CDR3 sequence: CASSQELAGNTEAFF. The DNA for the CDR3 is TGTGCCAGCAGCCAAGAATTGGCCGGGAACACTGAAGCTTTCTTT.

The V gene is TRBV12-3 or TRBV12-4, the J gene TRBJ2-7, with 10 bases identical to TRBD2. V lost 6 bases and J lost 2; bases outside the gene matches: 7. The CDR3 contains 15 residues. This CDR3 reads CASRVGTSVAYEQYF. The CDR3 DNA is TGTGCCAGCAGAGTAGGGACTAGCGTCGCCTACGAGCAGTACTTC.

The chain couples TRBV29-1 to TRBJ1-1; D gene uncertain. Germline V gene sequence: CDR1 SQVTM, CDR2 ANQGSEA. CDR3 length: 12 residues. V was pared by 3 bases and J by 1 base, with 6 bases between. Here the CDR3 DNA reads TGCAGCGTTGATTCCAGGAACACTGAAGCTTTCTTT. It yields the protein CSVDSRNTEAFF.

Only a few counts were recorded for this clonotype. The CDR3 bases are TGTGCCAGCAGCTTAGTAGCGCCTGAGCAGTTCTTC. As protein: CASSLVAPEQFF. The chain couples TRBV7-9 to TRBJ2-1, with D possibly matching TRBD2 (5 bases). This CDR3 contains 12 residues. The germline CDR1 and CDR2 sequences are SEHNR and FQNEAQ (reference sequence). Trimming removed 1 base at V and 9 bases at J, with 7 bases between.